The source of this T cell receptor (beta chain) is a study of T-cell reconstitution after alpha-beta-depleted transplantation in children. Unique molecular identifiers tagged the TCRbeta library. TCRdb passed the PCR reads through MiXCR, listing each CDR3 protein once. Of nearly 550,000 distinct CDR3 sequences listed, around 20% were seen once; the top ten hold roughly 3.3%. This clonotype occurred many times. The CDR3 length is 14 residues. Trimming cost V 0 bases and J 4 bases, with 9 bases left between them. Germline CDR1 reads SGHRS; CDR2 reads YFSETQ. This chain uses TRBV5-1 with TRBJ2-3; D gene unclear. This receptor was identified in a human donor who donated a stem cell graft to a child with acute lymphoblastic leukemia. The sample in question was PBMCs from the stem cell graft donor, obtained from the stem cell graft. DNA of the CDR3: TGCGCCAGCAGCTTGGGGTCCGGCGCAGATACGCAGTATTTT. Translation: CASSLGSGADTQYF.